The 27 T cell receptor beta chains below were found in one sample sequenced in a study of CD8 T cells in Susac syndrome. Random hexamers were used to reverse transcribe an amount of roughly 0.45 to 1 ug RNA. TCRdb re-derived calls from the immunoSEQ multiplex PCR reads in MiXCR, one entry per CDR3 protein. The sample has tens of thousands of distinct CDR3 sequences, approximately 93% seen once. Material for sequencing was CD8+ T cells from PBMCs. The origin of the receptors is a human donor with Susac syndrome.

The V and J genes are TRBV9 and TRBJ1-1; no clear D gene. The CDR3 runs to 13 residues. V dropped 0 bases and J dropped 6 bases, with 9 bases sitting between them. CDR1 SGDLS and CDR2 YYNGEE come from the germline V gene. The CDR3 sequence is CASSVGNNPEAFF. The CDR3 bases are TGTGCCAGCAGCGTAGGTAACAATCCTGAAGCTTTCTTT.

The CDR3: CASGPFGGAGTDTQYF. The CDR3 DNA reads TGTGCCAGCGGCCCTTTTGGGGGGGCCGGCACAGATACGCAGTATTTT. This chain uses TRBV28 with TRBJ2-3; D perhaps matches TRBD2 (7 bases). The CDR3 has 16 residues. From germline, CDR1 is MDHEN and CDR2 SYDVKM. Trimming took 8 bases from V and 1 from J, leaving 19 bases between them.

The rearrangement uses TRBV4-1 and TRBJ2-5, with 10 bases fitting TRBD2. The germline V gene encodes CDR1 MGHRA and CDR2 YSYEKL. The CDR3 has 17 residues. The junction had 7 bases not matched to a gene; V was cut back by 3 bases and J by 0 bases. The CDR3 DNA reads as TGCGCCAGCAGCCATCCCTTTAGCGGGGGGAACCAAGAGACCCAGTACTTC. This sequence encodes CASSHPFSGGNQETQYF.

This clonotype appeared a single time. The chain uses TRBV7-2 and TRBJ2-3; D gene ambiguous. The length of the CDR3 is 11 residues. V lost 7 bases and J lost 3, with 5 bases in between. Germline values: CDR1 SGHTA, CDR2 FQGNSA. CDR3 nucleotides: TGTGCCAGCAAGACGACAGATACGCAGTATTTT. This translates into CASKTTDTQYF.

This rearrangement joins TRBV9 to TRBJ1-6; a possible D gene is TRBD1 (5 bases). The CDR3 totals 13 residues. CDR1 and CDR2 from the germline V gene are SGDLS and YYNGEE. V lost 2 bases to trimming and J lost 13 bases, with 13 bases between them. The CDR3 here is CASSVWDGQPLHF. DNA for the CDR3: TGTGCCAGCAGCGTGTGGGACGGCCAGCCCCTCCACTTT.

J is TRBJ2-3 and V is TRBV6-5; 8 positions match TRBD2. CDR1 is MNHEY, CDR2 SVGAGI, per germline. Germline trimming cut 8 bases from V and 1 base from J; bases unmatched to any gene: 5. The CDR3 consists of 14 residues. The CDR3 reads CASGDSGGTDTQYF. CDR3 coding DNA: TGTGCCAGCGGGGATAGCGGGGGCACAGATACGCAGTATTTT.

The chain combines TRBV5-1 with TRBJ1-4, with 7 nucleotides matching TRBD1. Germline V lookup: CDR1 SGHRS, CDR2 YFSETQ. There are 17 residues in the CDR3. V gave up 0 bases and J gave up 7 bases; unmatched junction bases: 12. CDR3 amino acids: CASSLEQGIDSGEKLFF. CDR3 nucleotide sequence: TGCGCCAGCAGCTTGGAACAGGGGATAGATTCCGGTGAAAAACTGTTTTTT.

The V call is TRBV24-1, the J call TRBJ2-3, with D uncertain. The CDR3 loop spans 15 amino acids. Germline values: CDR1 KGHDR, CDR2 SFDVKD. V dropped 0 bases and J dropped 2 bases, with 8 bases sitting between them. The CDR3 loop reads CATSDLDPLTDTQYF. The DNA of the CDR3 is TGTGCCACCAGTGATTTGGATCCCCTCACAGATACGCAGTATTTT.

V usage is TRBV6-5 and J usage is TRBJ2-7; D not resolved. Germline-derived CDR1 and CDR2 are MNHEY and SVGAGI. The CDR3 covers 12 residues. V shed 7 bases and J shed 6 bases, with 13 bases lying between them. CDR3 in DNA: TGTGCCAGCACCTCAGTGTACGGCGAGCAGTACTTC. Its protein is CASTSVYGEQYF.

This clonotype has only one observation. V is TRBV18 and J is TRBJ2-7; 11 nucleotides agree with TRBD2. V gave up 3 bases and J gave up 2 bases; unmatched junction bases: 0. CDR3 size: 14 residues. Germline V gene lookup returns CDR1 KGHSH and CDR2 LQKENI. This chain's CDR3 is CASSPSGGAYEQYF. CDR3 in DNA: TGTGCCAGCTCACCTAGCGGGGGGGCCTACGAGCAGTACTTC.

The table lists this clonotype with a few counts. The chain has TRBV7-3 and TRBJ2-3, with TRBD2 matching over 8 bases. V was pared by 5 bases and J by 1 base, with 5 bases of the junction left unmatched. The CDR3 is 15 residues long. In germline, CDR1 is SGHTA, CDR2 FQGTGA. As DNA, the CDR3 is TGTGCCAGCAGCGGCACGGGGGGGGGCACAGATACGCAGTATTTT. Its translation is CASSGTGGGTDTQYF.

The chain joins TRBV5-6 to TRBJ2-7; D ambiguous. This CDR3 is 17 amino acids long. Germline CDR1 reads SGHDT; CDR2 reads YYEEEE. The V and J ends lost 1 base and 2 bases respectively, with 19 bases between them. This CDR3 reads CASSLPRTEFATYEQYF. Here the CDR3 DNA reads TGTGCCAGCAGCTTGCCCCGGACCGAGTTCGCAACCTACGAGCAGTACTTC.

This chain connects TRBV6-8 to TRBJ2-2, with 10 bases identical to TRBD2. Germline CDR1 MNHGY, CDR2 SAAAGT. V gave up 5 bases and J gave up 5 bases; unmatched junction bases: 11. The CDR3 is 17 residues long. The CDR3 loop reads CASSINLTSGDTGELFF. In DNA, the CDR3 is TGTGCCAGCAGTATAAATCTTACTAGCGGGGATACCGGGGAGCTGTTTTTT.

CDR3 loop: CASSFSALPNNEQFF. The DNA for the CDR3 is TGTGCCAGCAGCTTTTCGGCACTGCCCAACAATGAGCAGTTCTTC. The gene calls are TRBV7-8 and TRBJ2-1; D ambiguous. Germline CDR1 is SGHVS and CDR2 is FQNEAQ. CDR3 length equals 15 residues. The germline V and J ends were trimmed by 3 bases and 5 bases, with 14 bases remaining between them.

The chain is built from TRBV9 and TRBJ2-3; either TRBD1 or TRBD2 may fit D (6 bases each). The CDR3 is 15 residues long. Germline loops: CDR1 SGDLS, CDR2 YYNGEE. V gave up 3 bases and J gave up 5 bases, with 16 bases separating them. CDR3 sequence: CASSGKGGFGDTQYF. CDR3 nucleotide sequence: TGTGCCAGCAGCGGGAAGGGGGGTTTCGGAGATACGCAGTATTTT. Supplemented by reference TRBV9 and TRBJ2-3, the full variable domain reads DSGVTQTPKHLITATGQRVTLRCSPRSGDLSVYWYQQSLDQGLQFLIQYYNGEERAKGNILERFSAQQFPDLHSELNLSSLELGDSALYFCASSGKGGFGDTQYFGPGTRLTVL.

In its sample, this clonotype was seen a few times. This chain uses TRBV19 with TRBJ1-1, with D tentatively TRBD1 (5 bases). The CDR3 consists of 13 residues. The germline CDR1 and CDR2 sequences are LNHDA and SQIVND (reference sequence). The V end lost 5 bases, the J end lost 1 base, and 8 bases lay between the germline ends. The DNA of the CDR3 is TGTGCCAGTAGTCTCGGGGCGAACACTGAAGCTTTCTTT. Its protein is CASSLGANTEAFF.

This clonotype showed up just once. J is TRBJ1-6 and V is TRBV5-6; no definite D call. Germline V lookup: CDR1 SGHDT, CDR2 YYEEEE. This CDR3 spans 12 amino acids. The ends were cut back, 0 bases at V and 9 bases at J, with 4 bases in the middle. CDR3 nucleotides: TGTGCCAGCAGCTTGGTCGGTTCACCCCTCCACTTT. Encoded protein: CASSLVGSPLHF.

This rearrangement joins TRBV7-9 to TRBJ1-2; 7 bases map to TRBD1. The CDR3 is 14 residues long. In germline, CDR1 is SEHNR, CDR2 FQNEAQ (reference sequence). The junction had 10 bases not matched to a gene; V was cut back by 7 bases and J by 5 bases. The CDR3 DNA reads as TGTGCCAGCACCCCGAGGGACAGACCTTATGGCTACACCTTC. Protein: CASTPRDRPYGYTF.

This clonotype was seen only once. This chain connects TRBV9 to TRBJ2-3; 7 bases fit TRBD2. Germline values: CDR1 SGDLS, CDR2 YYNGEE. V trimming: 0 bases; J trimming: 6 bases; junction bases outside the gene matches: 13. This CDR3 is built from 17 residues. In nucleotides, the CDR3 is TGTGCCAGCAGCGTAGAGGAGGAAGGGAGGGATCAGGATACGCAGTATTTT. Its protein product is CASSVEEEGRDQDTQYF.

The chain carries TRBV11-1 and TRBJ2-4; D is perhaps TRBD2 (6 bases). Germline V gene sequence: CDR1 SGHAT, CDR2 FQDESV (reference sequence). The germline V and J ends were trimmed by 0 bases and 5 bases, with 8 bases remaining between them. CDR3 size: 14 residues. In nucleotides, the CDR3 is TGTGCCAGCAGCTTAGCGGGGGGAGAAAACATTCAGTACTTC. Its protein product is CASSLAGGENIQYF.

Note on this clonotype: The CDR3 end shows no conserved phenylalanine or tryptophan, and so a read error is likely. The limits of the CDR3 on the DNA are not certain, so only TCRdb's listed CDR3 is given. The chain has TRBV2 and TRBJ1-2. The CDR3 spans 12 residues, counting both ends. Germline lookup yields CDR1 SNHLY and CDR2 FYNNEI. The CDR3 is CVSHGGTLWLQV.

The chain carries TRBV12-3 or TRBV12-4 and TRBJ1-3; D is unclear. Trimming cost V 3 bases and J 2 bases, with 8 bases left between them. The CDR3 runs 14 residues. CDR3 sequence (DNA): TGTGCCAGCAGTTTGGCGGGGACTGGAAACACCATATATTTT. Residues: CASSLAGTGNTIYF.

The genes are TRBV28 and TRBJ2-7; D might be TRBD1 (5 bases). Germline CDR1 reads MDHEN; CDR2 reads SYDVKM. The CDR3 runs 14 residues. The ends were cut back, 5 bases at V and 2 bases at J, with 13 bases in the middle. The CDR3 DNA follows: TGTGCCAGCAGTCTAGGACAAATCACCTACGAGCAGTACTTC. As protein: CASSLGQITYEQYF.

Only one count was recorded for this clonotype. The chain carries TRBV27 and TRBJ1-2; TRBD1 agrees at 7 bases. This CDR3 is built from 14 residues. The germline V gene encodes CDR1 MNHEY and CDR2 SMNVEV (reference sequence). The V gene end was trimmed by 2 bases and the J gene end by 4 bases; junction bases not matched to a gene: 4. CDR3 nucleotides: TGTGCCAGCAGTTTAACGACAGGGCTCTATGGCTACACCTTC. Residues: CASSLTTGLYGYTF.

The chain employs TRBV12-3 or TRBV12-4 and TRBJ2-5; TRBD1 matches 7 bases. The CDR3 is 13 amino acids. V lost 6 bases to trimming and J lost 2 bases; unmatched junction nucleotides: 3. The CDR3 here is CASRSGGQETQYF. In DNA, the CDR3 is TGTGCCAGCAGATCAGGGGGTCAAGAGACCCAGTACTTC.

The chain is built from TRBV5-5 and TRBJ2-3; possible D gene TRBD2, 5 bases. There are 15 residues in the CDR3. Germline V gives CDR1 SGHKS, CDR2 YYEKEE (reference sequence). The V and J ends lost 4 bases and 2 bases respectively, with 14 bases between them. The CDR3 sequence: CASSPEEQTTDTQYF. CDR3 DNA sequence: TGTGCCAGCAGCCCGGAGGAACAGACCACAGATACGCAGTATTTT.

The chain uses TRBV6-2 or TRBV6-3 and TRBJ2-2; D gene uncertain. V lost 8 bases, J lost 7 bases, and 8 bases lay in between. The CDR3 length is 11 residues. Germline assignment: CDR1 MNHEY and CDR2 SVGEGT. The CDR3 is CASQNGGELFF. CDR3 sequence (DNA): TGTGCCAGCCAAAATGGCGGGGAGCTGTTTTTT.